The sequence of this TCR beta chain was determined in a study of shared clonotypes between healthy human individuals. Study summary: Each donor contributed plates that comprised three CD4 naive, three CD4 memory, two CD8 naive and one CD8 memory.

Regarding this clone: Its antigen is not known. This CDR3 is also generated by other DNA sequences in the sample.

TCRdb's table, derived via immunoSEQ multiplex PCR, lists solely in-frame clones and lacks some. The table includes some 2,000,000 clones, over 85% detected once. Regarding the study as a whole: Although depth was large, rarefaction showed that sequencing of the sorted subsets was incomplete.

Only CD45RO-negative cells positively selected for CCR7 counted as naive CD8 cells, so terminally differentiated effector memory CD45RA+ cells were excluded. Sequenced sample: naive CD8+ T cells sorted from blood. The source is a man between 18 and 35 years old in good health.

DNA of the CDR3: TGTGCCAGCAGTTACGGGGTTGGGGGTGAAGCTTTCTTT. Translated: CASSYGVGGEAFF. The chain links TRBV6-5 to TRBJ1-1; a possible D gene is TRBD1 (5 bases). V was trimmed by 2 bases and J by 7 bases, leaving 11 bases between them. In germline, CDR1 is MNHEY, CDR2 SVGAGI. CDR3 length: 13 residues.